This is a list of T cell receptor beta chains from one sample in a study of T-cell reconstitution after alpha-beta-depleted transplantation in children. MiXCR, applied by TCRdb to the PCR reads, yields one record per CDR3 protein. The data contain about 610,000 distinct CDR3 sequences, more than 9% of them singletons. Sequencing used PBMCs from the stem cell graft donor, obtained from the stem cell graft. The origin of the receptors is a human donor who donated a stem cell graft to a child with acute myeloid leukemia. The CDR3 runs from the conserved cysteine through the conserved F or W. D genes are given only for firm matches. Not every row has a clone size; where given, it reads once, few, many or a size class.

TGTGCCAGCAGTCCAGGGTACACCGGGGAGCTGTTTTTT CASSPGYTGELFF many TRBV12-3/TRBV12-4 . TRBJ2-2
TGCGCCAGCAGCTTGACAGGGGGCTACAATGAGCAGTTCTTC CASSLTGGYNEQFF many TRBV5-1 TRBD1 TRBJ2-1
TGTGCCATCAGGGGTAGCGGGAGCTCCTACGAGCAGTACTTC CAIRGSGSSYEQYF . TRBV10-3 TRBD2 TRBJ2-7
TGTGCCAGCAGTACAGGGGCTCCGAACACTGAAGCTTTCTTT CASSTGAPNTEAFF many TRBV6-5 TRBD1 TRBJ1-1
TGTGCCAGCAGCGGACGGACAGGGGGCGGTGAAAAACTGTTTTTT CASSGRTGGGEKLFF . TRBV7-9 TRBD1 TRBJ1-4
TGTGCCATCAGAGCTGACATCTCTGGGGCCAACGTCCTGACTTTC CAIRADISGANVLTF . TRBV10-3 . TRBJ2-6
TGTGCCTGGAGCGTACGAGATAGGAGAAATGAGCAGTTCTTC CAWSVRDRRNEQFF . TRBV30 . TRBJ2-1
TGCAGCGTTTGGGCGAGCGGGGTTTACAATGAGCAGTTCTTC CSVWASGVYNEQFF many TRBV29-1 TRBD2 TRBJ2-1
TGTGCCAGCAGCCTATCGCCGGGAACAGGTTACAATGAGCAGTTCTTC CASSLSPGTGYNEQFF few TRBV14 . TRBJ2-1
TGTGCCAGCAGCTCCTGGGGTGGAGAGAGCATGAACACTGAAGCTTTCTTT CASSSWGGESMNTEAFF few TRBV7-9 . TRBJ1-1
TGTGCCAGTCACCGAGGGCGGGACAACATGAACACTGAAGCTTTCTTT CASHRGRDNMNTEAFF . TRBV6-1 . TRBJ1-1
TGCGCCAGCAGCCAAGATCCCCTAGTCGGTCGCGCGACCCAGTACTTC CASSQDPLVGRATQYF many TRBV4-3 . TRBJ2-5
TGTGCCAGCAGTTCCGGGGACTCTGGGGCCAACGTCCTGACTTTC CASSSGDSGANVLTF few TRBV27 . TRBJ2-6
TGCGCCAGCAGCCTTTGGGGAGATACGCAGTATTTT CASSLWGDTQYF many TRBV12-3/TRBV12-4 . TRBJ2-3
TGTGCCAGCAGCCTCTCGCAAGGGGGGGAAAATGAAAAACTGTTTTTT CASSLSQGGENEKLFF few TRBV28 . TRBJ1-4
TGTGCCAGCAGCCACCTTTCCAGGGGCCACGGGGAGCTGTTTTTT CASSHLSRGHGELFF few TRBV7-2 . TRBJ2-2